The rows below give T cell receptor beta chains drawn from one sample of a study of blood T cell repertoires in COVID-19. The assay was immunoSEQ multiplex PCR, and TCRdb's table has in-frame clones only and misses some. The data show 120,000 to 150,000 clones, around nine tenths seen once. Source material: peripheral blood. These receptors all come from a human donor in a cohort sampled during active COVID-19. The CDR3 runs from the conserved cysteine through the conserved F or W. The D gene is left open where the match is weak. The size entry is marked missing in some rows and otherwise reads once, few, many or a size class.

V: TRBV19; D: .; J: TRBJ1-1; size: .; CDR3: CASTQRGMNTEAFF; DNA: TGTGCCAGTACGCAACGGGGGATGAACACTGAAGCTTTCTTT
V: TRBV6-5; D: TRBD1; J: TRBJ2-5; size: .; CDR3: CASSWDRVGQETQYF; DNA: TGTGCCAGCAGTTGGGACAGGGTTGGCCAAGAGACCCAGTACTTC
V: TRBV5-1; D: TRBD1; J: TRBJ2-3; size: once; CDR3: CASSLEQGADTQYF; DNA: TGCGCCAGCAGCTTGGAACAGGGGGCAGATACGCAGTATTTT
V: TRBV27; D: TRBD1; J: TRBJ1-2; size: .; CDR3: CASSLLQGAMTF; DNA: TGTGCCAGCAGTTTATTACAGGGGGCAATGACCTTC
V: TRBV27; D: .; J: TRBJ2-5; size: .; CDR3: CASSRPGFGETQYF; DNA: TGTGCCAGCAGCCGACCGGGTTTTGGGGAGACCCAGTACTTC
V: TRBV30; D: .; J: TRBJ1-4; size: .; CDR3: CAWSVGATNEKLFF; DNA: TGTGCCTGGAGTGTAGGAGCAACTAATGAAAAACTGTTTTTT
V: TRBV6-1; D: .; J: TRBJ2-1; size: once; CDR3: CASSERGGAYNEQFF; DNA: TGTGCCAGCAGTGAAAGGGGGGGGGCCTACAATGAGCAGTTCTTC
V: TRBV28; D: .; J: TRBJ1-2; size: .; CDR3: CASTLGLDGYTF; DNA: TGTGCCAGCACCCTGGGACTGGATGGCTACACCTTC
V: TRBV2; D: .; J: TRBJ2-7; size: once; CDR3: CASRTATSYEQYF; DNA: TGTGCCAGCCGGACAGCCACCTCCTACGAGCAGTACTTC
V: TRBV4-1; D: .; J: TRBJ2-3; size: .; CDR3: CASSQDTGLTDTQYF; DNA: TGCGCCAGCAGCCAAGATACAGGCCTCACAGATACGCAGTATTTT
V: TRBV9; D: TRBD2; J: TRBJ2-3; size: .; CDR3: CASSVEGSGGLTDTQYF; DNA: TGTGCCAGCAGCGTAGAGGGTAGCGGGGGCCTCACAGATACGCAGTATTTT
V: TRBV4-3; D: TRBD2; J: TRBJ2-1; size: .; CDR3: CASSQDLERGSYNEQFF; DNA: TGCGCCAGCAGCCAAGATCTGGAGCGGGGCTCCTACAATGAGCAGTTCTTC
V: TRBV7-3; D: .; J: TRBJ2-5; size: few; CDR3: CASSPPGGTQYF; DNA: TGTGCCAGCAGCCCCCCCGGAGGGACCCAGTACTTC
V: TRBV10-2; D: TRBD2; J: TRBJ2-3; size: .; CDR3: CASSMTSGGSTDTQYF; DNA: TGCGCCAGCAGTATGACTAGCGGGGGCAGCACAGATACGCAGTATTTT
V: TRBV27; D: .; J: TRBJ1-2; size: .; CDR3: CASSLLGSGAGGYTF; DNA: TGTGCCAGCAGTTTGCTTGGCTCAGGGGCAGGGGGCTACACCTTC
V: TRBV6-5; D: .; J: TRBJ1-6; size: .; CDR3: CASSRIGLGNSPLHF; DNA: TGTGCCAGCAGTAGAATCGGACTCGGGAATTCACCCCTCCACTTT
V: TRBV6-6; D: TRBD2; J: TRBJ2-1; size: .; CDR3: CASSGELAGVNEQFF; DNA: TGTGCCAGCAGCGGTGAGCTAGCGGGGGTGAATGAGCAGTTCTTC
V: TRBV11-2; D: TRBD2; J: TRBJ2-7; size: .; CDR3: CASREGRAGDHYEQYF; DNA: TGTGCCAGCAGGGAGGGTCGCGCGGGGGACCACTACGAGCAGTACTTC
V: TRBV5-3; D: TRBD1; J: TRBJ2-2; size: .; CDR3: CARSWAGGHTGELFF; DNA: TGTGCCAGAAGCTGGGCAGGGGGTCACACCGGGGAGCTGTTTTTT
V: TRBV4-1; D: .; J: TRBJ2-7; size: once; CDR3: CASSPHHREPGFYEQYF; DNA: TGCGCCAGCAGCCCCCACCACAGGGAGCCAGGGTTTTACGAGCAGTACTTC
V: TRBV7-8; D: .; J: TRBJ2-7; size: .; CDR3: CASSPWWGPSSYEQYF; DNA: TGTGCCAGCAGCCCGTGGTGGGGGCCTAGCTCCTACGAGCAGTACTTC
V: TRBV7-9; D: TRBD2; J: TRBJ2-3; size: once; CDR3: CASSPRLAGASTDTQYF; DNA: TGTGCCAGCAGCCCACGACTAGCGGGGGCTAGCACAGATACGCAGTATTTT
V: TRBV5-5; D: .; J: TRBJ2-4; size: .; CDR3: CASSTDSKKNIQYF; DNA: TGTGCCAGCAGCACCGACAGTAAAAAAAACATTCAGTACTTC
V: TRBV7-2; D: TRBD1; J: TRBJ2-5; size: .; CDR3: CASSYDRGRGETQYF; DNA: TGTGCCAGCAGCTACGACAGGGGGCGGGGAGAGACCCAGTACTTC
V: TRBV11-2; D: .; J: TRBJ1-6; size: .; CDR3: CASSLGGGASPLHF; DNA: TGTGCCAGCAGTTTAGGAGGGGGAGCTTCACCCCTCCACTTT
V: TRBV4-2; D: TRBD2; J: TRBJ2-3; size: .; CDR3: CASSQDGFTSGGDTQYF; DNA: TGTGCCAGCAGCCAAGACGGCTTTACTAGCGGGGGGGATACGCAGTATTTT
V: TRBV10-3; D: .; J: TRBJ2-7; size: .; CDR3: CAISGSDTSYEQYF; DNA: TGTGCCATCAGTGGAAGCGACACTAGCTACGAGCAGTACTTC
V: TRBV6-2/TRBV6-3; D: .; J: TRBJ2-7; size: .; CDR3: CASSRGADYEQYF; DNA: TGTGCCAGCAGTCGCGGGGCAGACTACGAGCAGTACTTC
V: TRBV3-1/TRBV3-2; D: TRBD2; J: TRBJ2-5; size: .; CDR3: CASSQGERGGQETQYF; DNA: TGTGCCAGCAGCCAAGGCGAGCGGGGGGGCCAAGAGACCCAGTACTTC
V: TRBV5-4; D: TRBD1; J: TRBJ1-1; size: few; CDR3: CASSPRQGRTEAFF; DNA: TGTGCCAGCAGCCCCCGACAGGGGAGGACTGAAGCTTTCTTT
V: TRBV9; D: TRBD1; J: TRBJ2-3; size: .; CDR3: CASSPRTGGGTDTQYF; DNA: TGTGCCAGCAGCCCCCGGACAGGGGGAGGCACAGATACGCAGTATTTT
V: TRBV10-3; D: TRBD2; J: TRBJ2-3; size: .; CDR3: CAISESGSGGADTQYF; DNA: TGTGCCATCAGTGAGTCAGGTAGCGGGGGTGCAGATACGCAGTATTTT